This record concerns one T cell receptor beta chain sequence. What it recognizes is unknown. The data were produced by immunoSEQ multiplex PCR, yet TCRdb's version contains in-frame clones alone and is incomplete. The table has around 5,200 clones, around 91% seen once. Repeated repertoire sampling spanned the course of chemoradiotherapy. The data were taken from a study of chemoradiotherapy in HPV16-positive cancers. The wider study: Candidate HPV-specific clones and shared TCR motifs came from a couple of HPV16-positive patients. Study results and caveats: Better recurrence-free survival went with HPV-responsive T-cell expansion in HPV16-positive patients. Non-HPV-specific T cells did not expand in tumors during treatment, whereas candidate HPV-specific clones and E7-related motifs did.

The CDR3 has 16 amino acids. Germline V CDR1 and CDR2: LNHDA, SQIVND (reference sequence). V was clipped by 5 bases and J by 3 bases; unmatched bases: 8. Sequencing used blood, obtained from a patient who underwent chemoradiotherapy. The source is a human donor with HPV-associated anogenital cancer. The V and J genes are TRBV19 and TRBJ2-1, with 9 nucleotides matching TRBD2. The CDR3 sequence: CASSVASGTDYNEQFF. The CDR3 DNA reads as TGTGCCAGTAGTGTCGCTAGCGGGACCGACTACAATGAGCAGTTCTTC.